The 7 T cell receptor beta chains below come from one sample, sequenced in a study of blood T cells in healthy people across ages. A second PCR of about 7 to 11 cycles used a sample-barcoded 5' primer and a J-beta primer mix. MiXCR, run by TCRdb on the 5' RACE reads, gives a single entry per CDR3 protein. Found here are 1.8 million or so distinct CDR3 sequences, roughly 43% of them singletons; the top ten hold about 23%. Sequencing was done on a sample of blood. The receptors originated from a human donor in good health.

This rearrangement joins TRBV9 to TRBJ1-1; D is undetermined. Trimming shortened V by 6 bases and J by 0 bases, and 12 bases separated the two germline ends. Germline V CDR1 and CDR2: SGDLS, YYNGEE. This CDR3 comprises 14 residues. The chain's CDR3 is CASKEMGMNTEAFF. CDR3 nucleotides: TGTGCCAGCAAGGAGATGGGGATGAACACTGAAGCTTTCTTT.

This clonotype was detected a few times. The chain joins TRBV6-2 or TRBV6-3 to TRBJ2-1; either TRBD1 or TRBD2 may fit D (5 bases each). This CDR3 is built from 16 residues. V shed 3 bases and J shed 4 bases, with 16 bases lying between them. Germline lookup yields CDR1 MNHEY and CDR2 SVGEGT. This chain's CDR3 is CASSYSKGSLYNEQFF. DNA for the CDR3: TGTGCCAGCAGTTATTCTAAGGGGAGCCTTTACAATGAGCAGTTCTTC.

In this sample, this clonotype turned up a few times. The CDR3 protein is CSARFLAGALVLETQYF. The CDR3 DNA is TGCAGTGCTAGGTTCCTAGCGGGGGCGCTAGTGTTAGAGACCCAGTACTTC. V gene TRBV20-1 combines with J gene TRBJ2-5; 10 bases agree with TRBD2. The CDR3 length is 17 residues. Germline values: CDR1 DFQATT, CDR2 SNEGSKA (reference sequence). Trimming took 3 bases from V and 4 from J; bases not matched to a gene: 14.

V usage is TRBV7-6 and J usage is TRBJ1-2, with 9 bases aligning to TRBD1. Looked up from germline, CDR1 is SGHVS and CDR2 is FNYEAQ. The CDR3 has 15 residues. With V trimmed by 5 bases and J by 7 bases, 11 bases remained unmatched. The CDR3 is CASSPEAQGAFGYTF. As DNA, the CDR3 is TGTGCCAGCAGCCCCGAGGCACAGGGGGCTTTTGGCTACACCTTC.

The chain employs TRBV5-1 and TRBJ2-5; 13 bases agree with TRBD2. The V and J ends lost 4 bases and 1 base, in that order; junction bases with no gene match: 4. Germline V lookup: CDR1 SGHRS, CDR2 YFSETQ. CDR3 length equals 16 residues. CDR3 sequence: CASSRTSGGGQETQYF. CDR3 sequence (DNA): TGCGCCAGCAGCCGGACTAGCGGGGGAGGCCAAGAGACCCAGTACTTC.

This clonotype has only a few counts. The genes are TRBV12-3 or TRBV12-4 and TRBJ2-1; no definite D call. V gave up 5 bases and J gave up 0 bases, with 14 bases separating them. CDR3 length equals 16 residues. The CDR3 sequence is CASSAGPISSYNEQFF. Here the CDR3 DNA reads TGTGCCAGCAGTGCCGGACCGATAAGCTCCTACAATGAGCAGTTCTTC.

This clonotype has ten or more counts. V and J are TRBV5-1 and TRBJ1-2, with 9 bases aligning to TRBD1. This CDR3 is 14 amino acids long. V lost 4 bases, J lost 2 bases, and 3 bases stayed unmatched. Germline values: CDR1 SGHRS, CDR2 YFSETQ. Here the CDR3 DNA reads TGCGCCAGCAGCAGGGACAGGGACAACTATGGCTACACCTTC. Translation: CASSRDRDNYGYTF.